A single sample is the source of the 25 T cell receptor beta chains below, sequenced in a study of T-cell reconstitution after alpha-beta-depleted transplantation in children. Using unique molecular identifiers, the investigators prepared the TCRbeta library. TCRdb called the PCR reads again in MiXCR, with one record for every CDR3 protein. The table shows about 120,000 distinct CDR3 sequences, with 23% occurring only once. The specimen comprised PBMCs, mostly from graft donor cells, sampled 180 days after TCRalphabeta/CD19-depleted stem cell transplant. These receptors were collected from a male patient aged 2 to 9 who had a stem cell transplant for chronic granulomatous disease, so the T cells may come from the graft donor.

This clonotype was recorded a few times. J is TRBJ2-1 and V is TRBV20-1, with 9 bases that match TRBD1. J lost 6 bases, V lost 0 bases, and 9 bases had no gene match. This CDR3 is 16 amino acids long. Looked up from germline, CDR1 is DFQATT and CDR2 is SNEGSKA (reference sequence). In DNA, the CDR3 is TGCAGTGCTAGAGATCTTAGGACAGGGGTTCGCAATGAGCAGTTCTTC. Translated: CSARDLRTGVRNEQFF.

This clonotype was detected ten times or more. The chain uses TRBV12-3 or TRBV12-4 and TRBJ2-1, with a tentative D call TRBD2 (5 bases). V was trimmed by 6 bases and J by 9 bases, leaving 15 bases between them. This CDR3 region has 13 residues. CDR3 in DNA: TGTGCCAGCAGCCCAGCGGAGGATGTTGAGCAGTTCTTC. Translating it yields CASSPAEDVEQFF.

This rearrangement joins TRBV18 to TRBJ1-5; D is perhaps TRBD1 (5 bases). Looked up from germline, CDR1 is KGHSH and CDR2 is LQKENI. This CDR3 spans 15 amino acids. V was shortened by 2 bases and J by 9 bases, with 17 bases between the two germline ends. The chain's CDR3 is CASSPFPDSQGPQHF. The CDR3 nucleotides read TGTGCCAGCTCACCATTTCCAGACTCCCAGGGGCCCCAGCATTTT.

The sample holds one count of this clonotype. The chain couples TRBV30 to TRBJ1-5; a possible D gene is TRBD1 (5 bases). The CDR3 sequence is 19 residues long. Germline V gives CDR1 GTSNPN, CDR2 SVGIG (reference sequence). The V end was cut by 4 bases, the J end by 0 bases, with 25 bases between. The CDR3 DNA sequence: TGTGCCTGGAATAGAGGTCTGGGAGGGCCCAGGGATAGCAATCAGCCCCAGCATTTT. Protein product: CAWNRGLGGPRDSNQPQHF.

This chain connects TRBV12-3 or TRBV12-4 to TRBJ2-5, with TRBD2 identical over 7 bases. V dropped 3 bases and J dropped 5; count of bases not matched to a gene: 9. The CDR3 consists of 15 residues. The CDR3: CASSFEAGRWETQYF. The CDR3 nucleotides read TGTGCCAGCAGTTTTGAAGCCGGGAGGTGGGAGACCCAGTACTTC.

This chain uses TRBV7-2 with TRBJ2-1, with 13 bases aligning to TRBD2. The CDR3 has 13 amino acids. The J segment lost 10 bases and the V segment lost 4 bases, leaving 1 base of the junction unmatched. Per germline, CDR1 SGHTA and CDR2 FQGNSA. CDR3 protein: CASSWGLAGEQFF. Written as DNA, the CDR3 is TGTGCCAGCAGCTGGGGACTAGCGGGGGAGCAGTTCTTC.

This clonotype was observed a handful of times. The chain couples TRBV7-2 to TRBJ2-1; D remains ambiguous. Trimming took off 7 bases at V and 4 bases at J, with 17 bases between the two ends. Per germline, CDR1 SGHTA and CDR2 FQGNSA. The CDR3 runs to 15 residues. In DNA form, the CDR3 reads TGTGCCAGCAACATAGTGCCGACACTTTACAATGAGCAGTTCTTC. Amino acids: CASNIVPTLYNEQFF.

This clonotype was detected many times. The chain combines TRBV5-1 with TRBJ2-7; 8 nucleotides match TRBD2. The trim removed 2 bases at V and 6 bases at J, leaving 7 bases unmatched. CDR3 length: 14 amino acids. Germline-derived CDR1 and CDR2 are SGHRS and YFSETQ. CDR3 bases: TGCGCCAGCAGCTTTGACGGCGGGAGGCGCGAGCAGTACTTC. Translating it yields CASSFDGGRREQYF.

This clonotype was counted at least ten times. The chain carries TRBV5-1 and TRBJ2-7; 8 bases map to TRBD2. The germline V gene has CDR1 SGHRS and CDR2 YFSETQ. Unmatched junction bases numbered 13, after V lost 4 bases and J lost 4 bases. This CDR3 comprises 16 residues. The CDR3 reads CASSPITGTRGYEQYF. The DNA of the CDR3 is TGCGCCAGCAGCCCGATTACCGGGACTAGAGGGTACGAGCAGTACTTC.

The J gene is TRBJ2-7, the V gene TRBV5-5; no reliable D call. This CDR3 has 16 amino acids. Trimming stripped 0 bases from V and 0 bases from J, with 13 bases between. Germline lookup yields CDR1 SGHKS and CDR2 YYEKEE (reference sequence). The CDR3 region has the DNA TGTGCCAGCAGCTTGGCCCTTACCAGGAGCTCCTACGAGCAGTACTTC. Protein sequence: CASSLALTRSSYEQYF.

The chain carries TRBV20-1 and TRBJ2-1, with 9 nucleotides matching TRBD2. The CDR3 loop spans 15 amino acids. V was pared by 5 bases and J by 6 bases, with 11 bases of the junction left unmatched. The germline CDR1 and CDR2 sequences are DFQATT and SNEGSKA (reference sequence). DNA for the CDR3: TGCAGTGCTCGTCTAGCGGGACCACAGGGCAATGAGCAGTTCTTC. It encodes CSARLAGPQGNEQFF.

V usage is TRBV6-5 and J usage is TRBJ2-7; 9 bases are shared with TRBD1. This CDR3 has 15 residues. The junction had 8 bases not matched to a gene; V was cut back by 5 bases and J by 3 bases. Germline assignment: CDR1 MNHEY and CDR2 SVGAGI. The CDR3, as DNA: TGTGCCAGCAGTAGAGGGACAGGGAGCTACTACGAGCAGTACTTC. It codes for CASSRGTGSYYEQYF.

This clonotype was picked up a small number of times. One end of the junction fails to match germline, which may point to a read error. V usage is TRBV20-1 and J usage is TRBJ2-7, with 8 bases identical to TRBD1. CDR3 length: 15 amino acids. Germline CDR1 is DFQATT and CDR2 is SNEGSKA (reference sequence). The CDR3 is CCASGTGTTSYEQYF. CDR3 nucleotide sequence: TGCTGTGCTTCCGGGACAGGCACAACCTCCTACGAGCAGTACTTC.

J is TRBJ1-2 and V is TRBV10-3, with D uncertain. This CDR3 is built from 14 residues. Trimming took 3 bases from V and 1 from J, leaving 9 bases between them. The germline gives CDR1 ENHRY, CDR2 SYGVKD. Written as DNA, the CDR3 is TGTGCCATCAGTGAAGTTTCAGTTAACTATGGCTACACCTTC. It encodes CAISEVSVNYGYTF.

This clonotype showed up just a few times. The V call is TRBV6-4, the J call TRBJ2-1; D unclear. The germline gives CDR1 MRHNA, CDR2 SNTAGT. V was shortened by 0 bases and J by 1 base, with 10 bases between the two germline ends. CDR3 length: 16 amino acids. The CDR3 loop is CASSDSGSRSYNEQFF. DNA for the CDR3: TGTGCCAGCAGTGACTCGGGCAGCCGTTCCTACAATGAGCAGTTCTTC.

The rearrangement joins TRBV7-2 to TRBJ1-3; TRBD1 matches 8 bases. The J segment lost 2 bases and the V segment lost 7 bases, leaving 7 bases of the junction unmatched. Germline CDR1 is SGHTA and CDR2 is FQGNSA. The CDR3 spans 15 residues. Here the CDR3 DNA reads TGTGCCAGCACCATAGACAGGGGAGCTGGAAACACCATATATTTT. This codes for CASTIDRGAGNTIYF.

This clonotype was recorded at least ten times. The chain recombines TRBV20-1 with TRBJ2-7; 7 bases match TRBD1. Germline CDR1 and CDR2: DFQATT and SNEGSKA (reference sequence). Unmatched junction bases numbered 8, after V lost 5 bases and J lost 7 bases. The CDR3 consists of 12 residues. In DNA, the CDR3 is TGCAGTGCTGTCAGACAGGGCCAGGAGCAGTACTTC. Its translation is CSAVRQGQEQYF.

This clonotype was seen only a few times. The rearrangement links TRBV7-2 to TRBJ2-3; 11 bases are shared with TRBD2. V lost 6 bases and J lost 2; bases outside the gene matches: 7. The CDR3 runs to 16 residues. Germline V gene data show CDR1 as SGHTA and CDR2 as FQGNSA. For the CDR3, the DNA is TGTGCCAGCAGACTACTAGCGGGGGAGCTCACAGATACGCAGTATTTT. Its translation is CASRLLAGELTDTQYF.

This clonotype was seen a few times. The rearrangement links TRBV20-1 to TRBJ2-2, with no clear D. CDR3 length: 14 amino acids. V was clipped by 4 bases and J by 3 bases, with 12 bases between them. Germline V lookup: CDR1 DFQATT, CDR2 SNEGSKA (reference sequence). For the CDR3, the DNA is TGCAGTGCTAAGGGTCTCTTAGACACCGGGGAGCTGTTTTTT. It specifies CSAKGLLDTGELFF.

This chain's CDR3 is CASSASGQGSYGYTF. The DNA of the CDR3 is TGTGCCAGCAGTGCCTCGGGACAGGGCTCCTATGGCTACACCTTC. This sequence joins TRBV27 and TRBJ1-2, with 9 bases fitting TRBD1. The V segment lost 5 bases and the J segment 4 bases; nucleotides outside the gene matches: 8. Germline CDR1 and CDR2: MNHEY and SMNVEV (reference sequence). This CDR3 is built from 15 residues.

This clonotype came up a few times. V and J are TRBV15 and TRBJ2-3; tentative D call: TRBD2 (5 bases). The CDR3 is 13 residues long. Between the trimmed V and J ends, which lost 3 bases and 2 bases, there was a span of 6 bases. Germline loops: CDR1 LNHNV, CDR2 YYDKDF (reference sequence). CDR3 residues: CATSRDFTDTQYF. CDR3 in DNA: TGTGCCACCAGCAGGGACTTCACAGATACGCAGTATTTT.

The CDR3, as DNA: TGTGCCAGCAGTAGGGCGGAGGCGCCCTACGAGCAGTACTTC. Translation: CASSRAEAPYEQYF. The V gene is TRBV6-1, the J gene TRBJ2-7; perhaps TRBD2 as D (5 bases). In germline, CDR1 is MNHNS, CDR2 SASEGT. The CDR3 contains 14 residues. V was trimmed by 5 bases and J by 2 bases, leaving 13 bases between them.

Regarding this clonotype: A much bigger clone sits one base away, suggesting this may be a read error. The chain recombines TRBV12-3 or TRBV12-4 with TRBJ1-2; D might be TRBD1 (5 bases). The CDR3 totals 12 residues. The CDR3 DNA is TGTGCCAGCAGCTTAGGGGTCTGGGGCTACACCTTC. It is translated as CASSLGVWGYTF.

The J gene is TRBJ2-5, the V gene TRBV5-4; 13 bases are shared with TRBD2. Trimming cost V 3 bases and J 4 bases; bases outside gene matches: 6. The CDR3 sequence is 16 residues long. The V gene's germline CDR1 is SGHNT and CDR2 YYREEE (reference sequence). CDR3 DNA: TGTGCCAGCAGCTGGACTAGCGGGAGTCTGGCAGAGACCCAGTACTTC. It specifies CASSWTSGSLAETQYF.

The chain carries TRBV20-1 and TRBJ2-1; D possibly corresponds to TRBD2 (6 bases). The germline V gene encodes CDR1 DFQATT and CDR2 SNEGSKA (reference sequence). The CDR3 runs 15 residues. CDR3 in DNA: TGCAGCACCCAGGGAGTCGGCGGGAATGGCAATGAGCAGTTCTTC. Its protein is CSTQGVGGNGNEQFF.